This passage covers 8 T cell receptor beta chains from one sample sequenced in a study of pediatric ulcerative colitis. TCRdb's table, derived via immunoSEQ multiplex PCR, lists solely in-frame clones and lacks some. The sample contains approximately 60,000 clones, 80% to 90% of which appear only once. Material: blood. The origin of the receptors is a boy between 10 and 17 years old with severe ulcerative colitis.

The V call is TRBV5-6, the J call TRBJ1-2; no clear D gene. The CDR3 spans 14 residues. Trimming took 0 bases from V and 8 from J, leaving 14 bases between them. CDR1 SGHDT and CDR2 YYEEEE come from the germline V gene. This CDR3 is CASSLGAPDSGYTF. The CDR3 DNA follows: TGTGCCAGCAGCTTGGGCGCCCCAGATTCGGGCTACACCTTC. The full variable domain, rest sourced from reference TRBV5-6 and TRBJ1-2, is DAGVTQSPTHLIKTRGQQVTLRCSPKSGHDTVSWYQQALGQGPQFIFQYYEEEERQRGNFPDRFSGHQFPNYSSELNVNALLLGDSALYLCASSLGAPDSGYTFGSGTRLTVV.

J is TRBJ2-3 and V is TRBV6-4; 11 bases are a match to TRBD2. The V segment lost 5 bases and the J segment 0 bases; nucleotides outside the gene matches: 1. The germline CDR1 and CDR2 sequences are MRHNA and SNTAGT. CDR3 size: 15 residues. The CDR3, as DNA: TGTGCCAGCAGTTGGACTAGCGGGAGCACAGATACGCAGTATTTT. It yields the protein CASSWTSGSTDTQYF.

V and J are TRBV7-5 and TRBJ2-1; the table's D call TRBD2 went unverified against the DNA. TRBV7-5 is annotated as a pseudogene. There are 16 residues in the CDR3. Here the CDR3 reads CARSAETSGISNEQFF. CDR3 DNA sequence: TGTGCCAGAAGCGCCGAGACTAGCGGGATCTCCAATGAGCAGTTCTTC.

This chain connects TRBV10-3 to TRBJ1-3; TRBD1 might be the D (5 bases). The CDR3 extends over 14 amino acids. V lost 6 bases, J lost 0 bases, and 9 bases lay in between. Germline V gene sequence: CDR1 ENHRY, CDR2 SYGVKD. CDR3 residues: CAIRSQGSGNTIYF. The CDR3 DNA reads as TGTGCCATCAGATCTCAGGGCTCTGGAAACACCATATATTTT.

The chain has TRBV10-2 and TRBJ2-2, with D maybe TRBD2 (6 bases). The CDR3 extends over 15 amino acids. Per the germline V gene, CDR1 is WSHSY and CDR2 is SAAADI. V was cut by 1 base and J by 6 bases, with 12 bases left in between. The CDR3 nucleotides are TGCGCCAGCAGTGAGTTCAGGAGGGCGGCCGGGGAGCTGTTTTTT. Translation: CASSEFRRAAGELFF.

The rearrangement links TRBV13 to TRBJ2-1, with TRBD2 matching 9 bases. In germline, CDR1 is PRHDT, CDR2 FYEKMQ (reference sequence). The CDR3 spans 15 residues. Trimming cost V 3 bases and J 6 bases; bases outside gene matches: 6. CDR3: CASSFRSSGANEQFF. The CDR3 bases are TGTGCCAGCAGCTTCCGGTCTAGCGGGGCCAATGAGCAGTTCTTC.

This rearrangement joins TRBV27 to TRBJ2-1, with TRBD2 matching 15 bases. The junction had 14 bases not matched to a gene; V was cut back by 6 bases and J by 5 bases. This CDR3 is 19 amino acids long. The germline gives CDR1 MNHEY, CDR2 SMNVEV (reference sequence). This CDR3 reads CASSPSSGTSGRRDNEQFF. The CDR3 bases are TGTGCCAGCAGCCCCTCTTCCGGGACTAGCGGGAGGCGGGACAATGAGCAGTTCTTC.

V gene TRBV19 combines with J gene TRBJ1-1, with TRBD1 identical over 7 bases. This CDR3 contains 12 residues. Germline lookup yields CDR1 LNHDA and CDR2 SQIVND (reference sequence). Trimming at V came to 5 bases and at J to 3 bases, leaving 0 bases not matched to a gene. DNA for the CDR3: TGTGCCAGTAGTCAGGGGGACACTGAAGCTTTCTTT. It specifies CASSQGDTEAFF.